Here is one TCR beta chain with its context. Per the original methods: Amplification from reference gene primers served as the basis for estimated nucleated cell counts. Sequencing used immunoSEQ multiplex PCR; TCRdb keeps in-frame clones, though not all of them. V, J and clone size derive from that table, while D and trimming were established from the DNA sequence. The data contain 90,000 to 140,000 clones, approximately 85% of them singletons. The sample originates from a study of blood T cell repertoires in COVID-19. Study-level background: There were acute and convalescent COVID-19 samples, and they came from the United States, Italy and Spain. Sample material is recorded as cDNA or gDNA derived from T cells, B-cell-depleted T cells, or PBMCs.

This receptor was identified in a man aged 45-60 years with acute or convalescent COVID-19. Sequencing was done on a sample of peripheral blood.

CDR3 region: CASRDRGNQPQHF. The CDR3 coding sequence is TGTGCCAGCAGGGACAGGGGCAATCAGCCCCAGCATTTT. The V and J genes are TRBV2 and TRBJ1-5; 8 nucleotides match TRBD1. The trim removed 6 bases at V and 2 bases at J, leaving 0 bases unmatched. This CDR3 has 13 residues. The V gene's germline CDR1 is SNHLY and CDR2 FYNNEI.